These 2 T cell receptor beta chains were all obtained from the same sample, sequenced in a study of T cell changes during pregnancy in multiple sclerosis. The table came from immunoSEQ multiplex PCR; TCRdb's copy has only in-frame clones and leaves some out. The data show 78,000 or so clones, approximately 90% seen once. The starting material was peripheral blood, obtained before pregnancy. The receptors originated from a female donor with multiple sclerosis, enrolled in a pregnancy study.

This chain links TRBV27 with TRBJ1-2; 8 bases align to TRBD1. V gave up 4 bases and J gave up 4 bases; unmatched junction bases: 14. Germline V gene sequence: CDR1 MNHEY, CDR2 SMNVEV (reference sequence). This CDR3 has 17 residues. The CDR3 spells CASSSSIRQGNTYGYTF. DNA for the CDR3: TGTGCCAGCAGTTCGTCCATAAGACAGGGGAATACCTATGGCTACACCTTC.

V usage is TRBV5-6 and J usage is TRBJ1-2; weak D call: TRBD1 (6 bases). The CDR3 runs 13 residues. Trimming left V 6 bases short and J 5 bases short, with 14 bases between. CDR1 is SGHDT and CDR2 is YYEEEE in the germline V gene. The CDR3 reads CASNQGRGYGYTF. In DNA, the CDR3 is TGTGCCAGCAACCAAGGGAGGGGGTATGGCTACACCTTC.